The source of this T cell receptor beta chain is a study of shared clonotypes between healthy human individuals. Study-level background: Samples came from a couple of female and a few male donors aged 18 to 49. Donors had three CD4 naive, three CD4 memory, two CD8 naive and one CD8 memory plate apiece.

Worth noting for this clone: Its antigen is not identified.

Whole-study findings and limits: Four donors shared 4.5% to 6.5% of their naive CD4 clonotypes. Genetic and exposure-history diversity was limited by the small donor number.

This CDR3 has 11 residues. Germline values: CDR1 SNHLY, CDR2 FYNNEI. V was trimmed by 3 bases and J by 11 bases, leaving 10 bases between them. Here immunoSEQ multiplex PCR was the method, and the copy in TCRdb shows in-frame clones only, minus some. The repertoire holds more than 2,000,000 clones, with roughly 93% as singletons. This sequence originates from a man aged 18 to 35 in good health. Some clones in this sample may be carry-over from other donors' samples. This chain joins TRBV2 and TRBJ2-5; D uncertain. The material sequenced was naive CD4+ T cells from PBMCs. Subset of the sample: CD45RA+ positively selected. This chain's CDR3 is CASSEKWLQYF. The CDR3 nucleotides are TGTGCCAGCAGTGAGAAATGGCTGCAGTACTTC.